Sequencing of this TCR beta chain was carried out in a study of T-cell memory formation after mild COVID-19. Study overall: Clusters were largely donor specific. General study results and limits: For second-wave clones that peaked at day 37, SARS-CoV-2 specificity went unverified. A balance of CD4 and CD8 characterized clones contracting day 15 to 85, whereas later expanders leaned CD4+.

Germline V CDR1 and CDR2: SGHTA, FQGTGA. The trim removed 5 bases at V and 7 bases at J, leaving 11 bases unmatched. This CDR3 contains 15 residues. This clonotype appeared a few times. As yet, its antigen is unknown. TCRalpha and TCRbeta libraries used 5'RACE with constant-segment primers and UMIs. MiXCR, run by TCRdb on the 5' RACE reads, gives a single entry per CDR3 protein. The repertoire has 540,000 or so distinct CDR3 sequences, just over 20% of them found once; the top ten carry under 15%. The clonotype comes from an adult woman who had mild COVID-19 (a few samples of this study predate the infection). Cell type and time point are not known. The chain is built from TRBV7-3 and TRBJ2-1, with 7 bases identical to TRBD2. What was sequenced was PBMCs or a T cell subset sorted from them (not recorded which). DNA of the CDR3: TGTGCCAGCAGCCCGGGCGGGGGACCGGGAAATGAGCAGTTCTTC. Its protein product is CASSPGGGPGNEQFF.